This TCR beta chain appears in the sequencing data of a study of shared clonotypes between healthy human individuals (dated by TCRdb to between 2020 and 2021). Background for the entire study: A couple of women and a few men aged 18 to 49 years were included in the cohort. To estimate repertoire size and how much clonotype sharing occurs between individuals, the study deeply sequenced the blood TCR repertoires of about five healthy adults. To increase sequencing depth and limit assay-specific biases, TCR repertoire library preparation and sequencing were carried out by different laboratories using diverse techniques. Per donor, three plates each were used for CD4 naive and CD4 memory, two for CD8 naive, and one for CD8 memory. Between about 0.85 and 8.9 billion PBMCs per donor were obtained by leukapheresis. What the authors observed across the whole study: Sampling was limited to blood, and TCR repertoires in tissue likely differ from TCR repertoires in blood. Rarefaction of sorted-subset datasets indicated incomplete sequencing despite the large sequencing depth. Estimated clonotype richness was generally larger for naive than for memory subsets. Clonotypes shared by all four sorted-subset donors showed higher generation probabilities than non-shared clonotypes. Pairwise subsampling led to the expectation that sequencing depth would affect the degree of clonotype sharing among donors. Roughly 5.2% of naive CD4, 3.5% of naive CD8, roughly 2.5% of memory CD4, and about 0.4% of memory CD8 clonotypes were shared across a few donors. Because the study included a small number of donors, the genetic and exposure-history diversity represented was limited.

Using the deep immunoSEQ assay, multiplex PCR amplified TCR CDR3 regions from genomic DNA. Genomic DNA extracted from each cell subset was distributed evenly over all wells of several immunoSEQ 96-well plates, and each plate served as one replicate. Each replicate PCR for sorted subsets received around 200 ng genomic DNA, equal to roughly 30,000 T cell genomes. Purified libraries were measured with a Qubit 3.0 fluorometer, size-checked on a Bioanalyzer 2100, and measured again with the KAPA Library Quantification kit. Each immunoSEQ 96-well plate was sequenced on its own single-read 150-cycle Illumina NextSeq 550 flow cell. The source study handled its data this way. Because the immunoSEQ output included only junctional sequences and no quality scores, the filtering could not be the same as the filtering used for full-length reads. Sequences were annotated with PyIR, a Python wrapper for IgBLAST v1.9, using IMGT germline references to assign V/J genes and CDR3. Reads with weak V/J assignments (E-value above 1e-6), missing CDR3, stop codons, out-of-frame junctions, or ambiguous translated residues were removed. V3J clonotypes were defined as sequences sharing an identical inferred V gene, J gene, and CDR3 amino acid sequence. The percentage overlap between two repertoires was calculated by dividing the number of shared unique clonotypes by the size of the smaller repertoire. Three approaches were used to assess repertoire richness: RTK rarefaction, the Chao1 estimator, and Recon v2.1 estimates of unobserved clonotypes. For all TCRbeta clonotypes obtained by the gDNA method from a few donors, generation probabilities were computed with OLGA. TCRdb's version of the immuneACCESS table is confined to in-frame rearrangements and falls short of the full clone set. An unresolved V gene accounts for under half of the shortfall where checked; the remainder is of unknown origin. The V and J calls and clone size come from that table; D and trimming were worked out from the DNA. This sample comprises a few million clones, over 85% of them detected only once. Roughly 0.13% of the sample rests with the top ten.

V is pared back by 6 bases and J by 1 base, with 10 bases lying between the germline termini. Looking up the germline V gene (reference sequence) yields CDR1 MNHNY and CDR2 SVGAGI. There are 14 amino acids in the CDR3, from cysteine to phenylalanine inclusive. Here the CDR3 DNA is all that survives: 42 bases in frame from base 1. This clone occurred a few times. Its antigen is not yet known. Qualities for individual bases were not recorded, and no much larger clone is one base off. The donors were healthy, HIV-negative adults with no recently reported acute infections or vaccinations. Every donor was a Caucasian adult residing in Nashville, Tennessee, USA. CD4+ T cells were enriched by magnetic negative selection; naive cells were then positively selected on CD45RA, and the negative fraction formed the memory subset. After blood collection by leukapheresis, PBMCs were isolated using Ficoll-Histopaque density gradient centrifugation and then cryopreserved in the vapor phase of liquid nitrogen. Analytical flow cytometry was used to check the purity and quantity of each magnetically sorted T cell population. From each sorted fraction, genomic DNA was isolated and quantified by UV absorbance on a Nanodrop 2000c.

The sequence came from a man aged 18 to 35 in good health. The V gene is TRBV6-6 and the J gene is TRBJ1-5, with no confident D gene call. The source material was naive CD4+ T cells sorted from blood. The sample's cell subset or site label, in plain terms: CD45RA+ positively selected. The nucleotides are TGTGCCAGCAGCTCCAGCGCAAGCAATCAGCCCCAGCATTTT. Translated, this is CASSSSASNQPQHF.